The source of this T cell receptor (beta chain) is a study of T cell changes during pregnancy in multiple sclerosis. Clones were read by immunoSEQ multiplex PCR, and TCRdb kept only the in-frame ones, dropping some. The repertoire holds about 51,000 clones, roughly 93% seen once, with 1.5% to 2% in the top ten. CDR1 and CDR2 from the germline V gene are ENHRY and SYGVKD. V was trimmed by 5 bases and J by 1 base, leaving 11 bases between them. CDR3 length: 14 amino acids. The chain recombines TRBV10-3 with TRBJ1-1, with D unclear. The source of this sequence is a female donor with multiple sclerosis, enrolled in a pregnancy study. Source: peripheral blood, taken in the second trimester of pregnancy. CDR3 loop: CAISPYGGNTEAFF. CDR3 sequence (DNA): TGTGCCATCAGTCCGTACGGCGGGAACACTGAAGCTTTCTTT.